These 3 T cell receptor beta chains were all obtained from the same sample, sequenced in a study of blood T cell repertoires in COVID-19 (dated by TCRdb to about 2020). Receptors were amplified or captured by the immunoSEQ multiplex PCR assay. Entries here come from immuneACCESS through TCRdb and include only in-frame sequences with V and J called. Some clones fail to appear in such tables; in the studies checked, an unresolved V gene covers under half of the shortfall, and the cause of the remainder is unknown. Recorded for this sample are approximately 70,000 clones; about 91% of them occurred a single time. Of the sample, around 12% is held by the ten largest clones. Sequencing was done on a sample of peripheral blood. The receptors come from a human donor with active COVID-19. The donor label of this sample is uncertain.

V gene TRBV5-1 combines with J gene TRBJ2-1; 14 positions agree with TRBD2. CDR1 is SGHRS and CDR2 is YFSETQ in the germline V gene. With V trimmed by 0 bases and J by 8 bases, 19 bases remained unmatched. There are 21 residues in the CDR3. CDR3 region: CASSLASFIRGLAGGVDEQFF. The DNA of the CDR3 is TGCGCCAGCAGCTTGGCCTCATTTATTCGTGGACTAGCGGGAGGAGTCGATGAGCAGTTCTTC.

The CDR3 protein is CASSSRLADTGELFF. DNA for the CDR3: TGTGCCAGCAGCTCTCGACTAGCGGACACCGGGGAGCTGTTTTTT. The chain is built from TRBV7-9 and TRBJ2-2; 9 nucleotides align to TRBD2. Germline-derived CDR1 and CDR2 are SEHNR and FQNEAQ (reference sequence). V lost 4 bases to trimming and J lost 3 bases; unmatched junction nucleotides: 3. The CDR3 covers 15 residues.

The J gene is TRBJ2-1, the V gene TRBV12-3 or TRBV12-4; D not resolved. The ends were cut back, 3 bases at V and 9 bases at J, with 6 bases in the middle. There are 11 residues in the CDR3. CDR3 sequence (DNA): TGTGCCAGCAGTTTCTCCAGTGAGCAGTTCTTC. Translating gives CASSFSSEQFF.